These 21 T cell receptor beta chains originate from one sample sequenced in a study of vaccination and CD4 T cells after COVID-19. Treatment indicated: roughly ten-day PBMC culture with coronavirus spike peptide pools or control peptides (ViraFEST assay). These receptors lack a known antigen. Sequencing of the DNA from cultured CD4+ T cells was carried out with the Oncomine TCR Beta short-read assay. Via MiXCR, TCRdb re-called the PCR reads, giving one row per CDR3 protein. The sample comprises over 14,000 distinct CDR3 sequences, 33% of which are singletons, and roughly a tenth rests with the top ten. The input for sequencing was CD4+ T cells from blood, cultured in vitro, taken after SARS-CoV-2 vaccination. Every receptor here comes from a human donor who had recovered from COVID-19.

The V call is TRBV19, the J call TRBJ2-1; D is ambiguous. V dropped 3 bases and J dropped 5 bases, with 17 bases sitting between them. CDR1 is LNHDA and CDR2 is SQIVND in the germline V gene (reference sequence). The CDR3 has 16 residues. The CDR3 nucleotides read TGTGCCAGTAGTATGCGGACGAGACTGGGCCACAATGAGCAGTTCTTC. As protein: CASSMRTRLGHNEQFF.

The chain couples TRBV7-2 to TRBJ2-7; D remains unclear. The CDR3 totals 11 residues. Per the germline V gene, CDR1 is SGHTA and CDR2 is FQGNSA. Trimming removed 1 base from V and 10 bases from J, with 8 bases in between. This CDR3 is CASSLGPEQYF. The CDR3 DNA sequence: TGTGCCAGCAGCTTAGGTCCGGAACAGTACTTC.

The rearrangement uses TRBV20-1 and TRBJ2-7, with TRBD2 matching 9 bases. CDR1 is DFQATT and CDR2 is SNEGSKA in the germline V gene (reference sequence). Trimming removed 5 bases from V and 2 bases from J; junction bases left unmatched: 7. The CDR3 consists of 14 residues. CDR3 DNA sequence: TGCAGTGCTGCCTCCGGCGGGAGGGCCTACGAGCAGTACTTC. Protein product: CSAASGGRAYEQYF.

This clonotype is classed as large. The chain combines TRBV6-1 with TRBJ2-7; D gene unclear. Germline loops: CDR1 MNHNS, CDR2 SASEGT. The V gene lost 6 bases and the J gene lost 2 bases, with 11 bases spanning the gap. The length of the CDR3 is 13 residues. The CDR3 coding sequence is TGTGCCAGCAGCCGGACGGAGACCTACGAGCAGTACTTC. Its translation is CASSRTETYEQYF.

The chain joins TRBV25-1 to TRBJ2-1; D is possibly TRBD1 (5 bases). V gave up 8 bases and J gave up 7 bases, with 24 bases separating them. This CDR3 contains 16 residues. Germline CDR1 reads MGHDK; CDR2 reads SYGVNS. CDR3 coding DNA: TGTGCCAGCGGCTTTCGCGACGGGCAGGGTTTGAATGAGCAGTTCTTC. Residues: CASGFRDGQGLNEQFF.

This clonotype has a handful of counts. J is TRBJ2-7 and V is TRBV7-9, with 10 bases matching TRBD2. The CDR3 loop spans 15 amino acids. The J segment lost 4 bases and the V segment lost 5 bases, leaving 8 bases of the junction unmatched. CDR1 SEHNR and CDR2 FQNEAQ come from the germline V gene (reference sequence). The CDR3 here is CASSLGASGSYEQYF. The CDR3, as DNA: TGTGCCAGCAGCCTCGGGGCTAGCGGGAGTTACGAGCAGTACTTC.

This clonotype has just a few counts. The chain recombines TRBV24-1 with TRBJ2-5; 13 nucleotides line up with TRBD2. Trimming at V came to 7 bases and at J to 5 bases, leaving 6 bases not matched to a gene. There are 15 residues in the CDR3. The germline CDR1 and CDR2 sequences are KGHDR and SFDVKD. In nucleotides, the CDR3 is TGTGCCACCAGACCCGGACTAGCGGGAGCTGAGACCCAGTACTTC. It is translated as CATRPGLAGAETQYF.

A few counts support this clonotype. The CDR3 nucleotides are TGTGCCAGCAGCTTGTCGATGACTAGCGGGAGCGATGAGCAGTTCTTC. This codes for CASSLSMTSGSDEQFF. This chain uses TRBV5-5 with TRBJ2-1; TRBD2 matches at 12 bases. CDR3 length: 16 residues. V lost 1 base and J lost 8; bases outside the gene matches: 7. Per the germline V gene, CDR1 is SGHKS and CDR2 is YYEKEE (reference sequence). Drawing the rest from reference TRBV5-5 and TRBJ2-1, the complete variable domain is DAGVTQSPTHLIKTRGQQVTLRCSPISGHKSVSWYQQVLGQGPQFIFQYYEKEERGRGNFPDRFSARQFPNYSSELNVNALLLGDSALYLCASSLSMTSGSDEQFFGPGTRLTVL.

This clonotype was recorded once. This chain links TRBV10-3 with TRBJ2-5; 7 nucleotides match TRBD2. Germline CDR1 reads ENHRY; CDR2 reads SYGVKD. The CDR3 runs to 14 residues. Germline trimming cut 7 bases from V and 5 bases from J; bases unmatched to any gene: 10. CDR3 DNA sequence: TGTGCCATCACCCCTAGCGGCCGGGGGGAGACCCAGTACTTC. It codes for CAITPSGRGETQYF.

There are a few counts of this clonotype. The J gene is TRBJ2-7, the V gene TRBV7-2; the match to TRBD2 covers 13 bases. The J segment lost 6 bases and the V segment lost 3 bases, leaving 8 bases of the junction unmatched. The CDR3 is made up of 16 amino acids. The germline CDR1 and CDR2 sequences are SGHTA and FQGNSA. The CDR3 reads CASSFGLAGVRSEQYF. In nucleotides, the CDR3 is TGTGCCAGCAGCTTCGGACTAGCGGGAGTTCGGAGCGAGCAGTACTTC.

In this sample, this clonotype turned up a few times. The chain employs TRBV7-9 and TRBJ2-3, with D possibly being TRBD1 (5 bases). V was trimmed by 1 base and J by 3 bases, leaving 11 bases between them. The length of the CDR3 is 15 residues. Germline lookup yields CDR1 SEHNR and CDR2 FQNEAQ (reference sequence). CDR3 loop: CASSLGQGLTDTQYF. The CDR3 region has the DNA TGTGCCAGCAGCTTAGGGCAGGGCTTGACAGATACGCAGTATTTT.

The chain uses TRBV20-1 and TRBJ2-1; 16 bases map to TRBD2. Per germline, CDR1 DFQATT and CDR2 SNEGSKA (reference sequence). The CDR3 has 21 residues. With 3 bases clipped from V and 0 bases from J, the junction kept 14 bases outside the gene matches. The CDR3 DNA sequence: TGCAGTGCTAGCAGAGGCCCCGGGACTAGCGGGAGGGAACGCTCCTACAATGAGCAGTTCTTC. This translates into CSASRGPGTSGRERSYNEQFF.

This clonotype was observed a handful of times. The rearrangement uses TRBV19 and TRBJ2-3; D might be TRBD1 (5 bases). The CDR3 spans 14 residues. V was pared by 7 bases and J by 1 base, with 12 bases between. The germline V gene has CDR1 LNHDA and CDR2 SQIVND (reference sequence). CDR3 bases: TGTGCCAGTAATAGCAGGGTGCGCACAGATACGCAGTATTTT. It specifies CASNSRVRTDTQYF.

The CDR3 reads CASSQDGSYDEQFF. DNA of the CDR3: TGCGCCAGCAGCCAAGACGGGAGTTACGATGAGCAGTTCTTC. The chain recombines TRBV4-3 with TRBJ2-1; maybe TRBD2 (6 bases). Trimming cost V 0 bases and J 8 bases, with 11 bases left between them. CDR1 and CDR2 (germline): LGHNA, YSLEER. The CDR3 spans 14 residues.

The CDR3 here is CASSWVGLGTEAFF. The CDR3 bases are TGTGCCAGCAGTTGGGTGGGCTTGGGCACTGAAGCTTTCTTT. The V gene is TRBV6-2 or TRBV6-3, the J gene TRBJ1-1, with D uncertain. Trimming removed 4 bases from V and 4 bases from J, with 13 bases in between. The CDR3 contains 14 residues. Germline loops: CDR1 MNHEY, CDR2 SVGEGT.

V and J are TRBV5-6 and TRBJ1-2; tentative D call: TRBD1 (5 bases). Germline CDR1 reads SGHDT; CDR2 reads YYEEEE. Trimming pared 7 bases from V and 2 bases from J, leaving 9 bases between. The CDR3 covers 12 residues. CDR3 in amino acids: CASEGSNYGYTF. The DNA for the CDR3 is TGTGCCAGCGAGGGGTCGAACTATGGCTACACCTTC.

The chain employs TRBV7-2 and TRBJ2-5; possible D gene TRBD1, 6 bases. Germline V gene data show CDR1 as SGHTA and CDR2 as FQGNSA. The CDR3 loop spans 15 amino acids. Trimming cost V 5 bases and J 0 bases, with 13 bases left between them. The CDR3 spells CASSPWTAYQETQYF. In DNA form, the CDR3 reads TGTGCCAGCAGCCCCTGGACAGCCTACCAAGAGACCCAGTACTTC.

The V and J genes are TRBV29-1 and TRBJ1-1; the match to TRBD1 covers 7 bases. Germline CDR1 is SQVTM and CDR2 is ANQGSEA. The CDR3 is 13 residues long. Germline trimming cut 6 bases from V and 1 base from J; bases unmatched to any gene: 5. CDR3 amino acids: CSVATGSNTEAFF. CDR3 sequence (DNA): TGCAGCGTGGCGACAGGGTCGAACACTGAAGCTTTCTTT.

This clonotype was detected only a few times. This chain uses TRBV30 with TRBJ2-1; D may be TRBD1 or TRBD2 (6 bases each). The CDR3 spans 15 residues. Between the trimmed V and J ends, which lost 0 bases and 11 bases, there was a span of 20 bases. Germline assignment: CDR1 GTSNPN and CDR2 SVGIG (reference sequence). The CDR3 loop reads CAWSVLGGQSYQQFF. The CDR3 coding sequence is TGTGCCTGGAGTGTACTGGGAGGACAGAGTTACCAGCAGTTCTTC.

This clonotype showed up just a few times. V usage is TRBV19 and J usage is TRBJ2-3; TRBD2 is a possible D gene (6 bases). The CDR3 spans 14 residues. Germline CDR1 LNHDA, CDR2 SQIVND (reference sequence). Trimming removed 3 bases from V and 4 bases from J, with 11 bases in between. CDR3 sequence: CASSIGLTSDTQYF. The CDR3 DNA follows: TGTGCCAGTAGTATTGGACTAACATCAGATACGCAGTATTTT.

The rearrangement uses TRBV6-2 or TRBV6-3 and TRBJ2-3; D gene uncertain. Germline loops: CDR1 MNHEY, CDR2 SVGEGT. Trimming left V 7 bases short and J 2 bases short, with 10 bases between. The CDR3 has 13 residues. CDR3 loop: CASNLGNTDTQYF. Written as DNA, the CDR3 is TGTGCCAGCAATTTGGGTAACACAGATACGCAGTATTTT.